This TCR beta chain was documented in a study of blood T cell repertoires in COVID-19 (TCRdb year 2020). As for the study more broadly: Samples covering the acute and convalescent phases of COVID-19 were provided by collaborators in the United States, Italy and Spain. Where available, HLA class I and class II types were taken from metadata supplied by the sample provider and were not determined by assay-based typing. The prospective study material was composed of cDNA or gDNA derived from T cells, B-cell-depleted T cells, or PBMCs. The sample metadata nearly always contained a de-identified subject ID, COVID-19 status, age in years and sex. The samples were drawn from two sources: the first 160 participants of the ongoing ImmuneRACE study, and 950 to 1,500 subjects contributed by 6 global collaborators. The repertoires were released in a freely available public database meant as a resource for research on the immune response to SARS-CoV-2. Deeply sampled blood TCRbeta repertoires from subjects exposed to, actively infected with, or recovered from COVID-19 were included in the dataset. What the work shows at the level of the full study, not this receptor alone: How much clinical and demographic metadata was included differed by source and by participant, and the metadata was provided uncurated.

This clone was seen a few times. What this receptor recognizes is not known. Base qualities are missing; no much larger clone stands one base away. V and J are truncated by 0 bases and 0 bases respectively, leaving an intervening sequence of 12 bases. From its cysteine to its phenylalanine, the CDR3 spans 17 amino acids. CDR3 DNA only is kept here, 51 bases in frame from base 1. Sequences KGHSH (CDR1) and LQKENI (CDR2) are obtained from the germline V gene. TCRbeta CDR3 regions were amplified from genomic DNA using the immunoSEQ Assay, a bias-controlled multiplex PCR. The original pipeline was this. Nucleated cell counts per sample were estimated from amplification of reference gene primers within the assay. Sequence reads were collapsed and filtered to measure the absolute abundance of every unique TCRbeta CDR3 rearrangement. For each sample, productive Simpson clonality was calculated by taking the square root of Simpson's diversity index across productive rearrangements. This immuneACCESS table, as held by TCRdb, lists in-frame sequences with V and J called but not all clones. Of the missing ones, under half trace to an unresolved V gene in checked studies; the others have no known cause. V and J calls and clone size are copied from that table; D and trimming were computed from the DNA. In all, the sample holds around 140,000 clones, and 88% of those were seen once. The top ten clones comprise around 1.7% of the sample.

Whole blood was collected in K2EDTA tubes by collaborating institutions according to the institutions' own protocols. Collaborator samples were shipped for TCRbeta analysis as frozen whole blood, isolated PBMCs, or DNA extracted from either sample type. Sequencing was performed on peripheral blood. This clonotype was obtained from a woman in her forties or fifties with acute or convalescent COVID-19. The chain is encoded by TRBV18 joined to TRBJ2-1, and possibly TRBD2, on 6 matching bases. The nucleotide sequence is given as TGTGCCAGCTCACCACCCGTAGCGGAGAGCTCCTACAATGAGCAGTTCTTC. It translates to CASSPPVAESSYNEQFF.